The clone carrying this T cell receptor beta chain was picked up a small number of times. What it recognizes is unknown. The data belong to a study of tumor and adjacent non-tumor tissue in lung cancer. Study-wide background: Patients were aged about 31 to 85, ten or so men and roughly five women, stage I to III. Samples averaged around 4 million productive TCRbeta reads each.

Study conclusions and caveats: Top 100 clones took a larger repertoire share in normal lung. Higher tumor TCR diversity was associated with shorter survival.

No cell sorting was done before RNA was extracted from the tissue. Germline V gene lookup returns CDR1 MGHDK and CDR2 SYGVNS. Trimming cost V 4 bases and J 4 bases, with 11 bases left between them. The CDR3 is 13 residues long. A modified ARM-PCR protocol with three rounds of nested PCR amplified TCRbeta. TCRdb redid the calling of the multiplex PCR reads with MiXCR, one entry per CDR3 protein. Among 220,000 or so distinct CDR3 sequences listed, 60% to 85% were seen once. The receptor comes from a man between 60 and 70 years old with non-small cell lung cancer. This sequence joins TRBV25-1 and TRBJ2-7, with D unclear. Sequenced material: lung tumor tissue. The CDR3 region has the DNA TGTGCCAGCAGTGCAATTCCCCCGTACGAGCAGTACTTC. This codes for CASSAIPPYEQYF.